This TCR beta chain was documented in a study of prognosis after radiotherapy for stage I lung cancer (dated by TCRdb to the early 2020s). In the study overall: Between April 2018 and 2019, about 20 patients with stage I NSCLC were enrolled in Nanjing, China. All patients were regarded as medically inoperable, because of comorbidities in about a dozen patients and refusal of surgery in more than 5 patients. The study took one blood sample before SBRT and one after SBRT from each of 19 patients and sequenced all 40 or so samples. The patients included over 13 who had newly diagnosed primary stage I lung tumors, along with about 5 others who had oligometastatic NSCLC after their primary tumor had been surgically resected. Squamous cell carcinoma histology was identified in 7 or 8 patients, and adenocarcinoma histology was identified in twelve patients. This study profiled peripheral blood TCR beta repertoires from stage I NSCLC patients before and after stereotactic body radiotherapy and linked the repertoires to distant failure. After SBRT, distant metastases developed in about 20% of the 19 patients at a median of about seven months, while the remaining 15 patients had no significant progression. In every patient, SBRT was given without any concurrent therapy. The cohort comprised fewer than 15 men and a handful of women with a median age of almost 75 years, ranging from 53 to 84 years. Image-guided IMRT or VMAT was used to deliver SBRT in 3 to 5 fractions at a biologically effective dose of at least 100 Gy.

A history of other malignancies or of prior chemotherapy or radiotherapy was absent in all patients, and node-negative disease was shown on CT and PET/CT in all patients. At each of two time points, around 5.7 milliliters of peripheral venous blood were collected in EDTA tubes. PBMCs were isolated by Ficoll-Paque Plus density-gradient centrifugation. Samples were stored at -80°C immediately after collection until analysis. This clonotype was detected many times. Its target antigen remains unknown. Per-nucleotide qualities are absent, and no much larger clonotype sits a single base away. What the research found in general, with its limitations: The study was limited by the small cohort and short follow-up, and independent validation of the study findings is required. None of the reported P values were adjusted for multiple comparisons. Differences in TRBV and TRBJ usage frequencies by metastasis status were reportedly observed in two V genes at baseline and in 10 or so V and two J genes after SBRT. No determination of tumor specificity was made for expanded TCR clones. A decrease in unique TCR clone counts was observed after SBRT (median 10,088 before versus more than 6,000 after; Wilcoxon paired P=0.011). Post-SBRT Shannon entropy and its change from baseline were lower in patients who developed distant metastases; baseline Shannon entropy was not associated with metastases.

The TCR beta CDR3 region was amplified from genomic DNA by two rounds of multiplex PCR. In the first round of PCR, primers specific to each TRBV and TRBJ gene were used, and the primer sequences are filed in Chinese patent CN105087789A. Universal primers were used in the second round of PCR. The Roche High Pure PCR Template Preparation Kit was used to extract genomic DNA from frozen PBMCs. The libraries underwent paired-end sequencing with 151 bp reads on an Illumina HiSeq 3000. Per the authors' processing: Raw reads lacking the multiplex PCR primer sequences were removed with CutAdapt. Using PEAR, the high-quality paired reads were merged into contigs. MiXCR assigned TRB V, D and J gene segments to each contig by aligning to reference sequences. To remove sequencing errors, CDR3 sequences were clustered according to base quality and sequence similarity. Shannon entropy, normalized by the natural log of the productive TCR sequence number, served as the measure of diversity. One minus Shannon entropy divided by the natural log of the number of unique clonotypes was used as the definition of clonality. Progression-free survival cut-offs for repertoire metrics were chosen using the Youden index of ROC curves, with analyses run in R 3.5.3. TCRdb reprocessed the public reads (quality trimming at Q25 with fastp, clone calling with MiXCR) and kept in-frame beta chains. Under each unique CDR3 protein, matching rows form one entry showing the most common genes and DNA. These V and J calls originate from TCRdb's pipeline instead of the authors' own analysis. In this sample the table shows roughly 17,000 distinct CDR3 sequences, 25% to 30% of which occur a single time. The ten largest clones take up under 40% of the sample.

CDR1 and CDR2 were assigned from the germline V gene as MDHEN and SYDVKM. Relative to germline, V is 5 bases shorter and J is 5 bases shorter, with 12 bases between their ends. The CDR3 contains 13 residues, cysteine and phenylalanine counted. Only the CDR3 DNA is retained, 39 bases long and in frame from the first base. The TCR comes from a donor older than 45 with non-small cell lung cancer. The V gene is TRBV28 and the J gene is TRBJ2-5; possibly the D gene is TRBD1, per 6 matching bases. The material sequenced was PBMCs, taken before or after stereotactic body radiation therapy (not recorded which). The base sequence is TGTGCCAGCAGTAGGGGCAGGGGCGAGACCCAGTACTTC. It is translated as CASSRGRGETQYF.